This T cell receptor beta chain stems from a study of metastatic and nonmetastatic thyroid tumors. For the study at large: Repertoire data that came from the blood and tumor or nodule tissue of malignant and benign thyroid patients were compared.

This clone was observed a few times. The CDR3 contains 19 residues. Germline CDR1 and CDR2: SGHDN and FVKESK. V lost 4 bases, J lost 4 bases, and 27 bases lay in between. TCRdb re-called the PCR reads with MiXCR. The data show 4,300 or so clones, roughly a third seen once. Among the patients, none had received any treatment before thyroid surgery. The sequence came from a male donor with papillary thyroid cancer or a benign thyroid nodule (not recorded which). Some clones in this sample may be carry-over from other donors' samples. The gene calls are TRBV14 and TRBJ2-3; weak D call: TRBD2 (5 bases). The specimen was adjacent normal tissue. The CDR3 loop reads CASSRGIERAVKGADTQYF. CDR3 DNA sequence: TGTGCCAGCAGCCGAGGGATTGAACGGGCAGTAAAAGGCGCAGATACGCAGTATTTT.